The 18 T cell receptor beta chains below come from one sample, sequenced in a study of response to subunit inactivated influenza vaccine. TCRdb reprocessed the RT-PCR reads via MiXCR and lists one record per CDR3 protein. The sample records around 760,000 distinct CDR3 sequences, about 14% being singletons. Sequencing was performed on PBMCs from blood, taken less than 15 days before vaccination. These receptors were obtained from a man aged 50 to 60 who received an inactivated influenza vaccine.

This clonotype came up a few times. This chain links TRBV12-3 or TRBV12-4 with TRBJ2-3; D gene uncertain. The V end lost 4 bases, the J end lost 1 base, and 12 bases lay between the germline ends. The CDR3 runs to 15 residues. The CDR3 loop reads CASSSSRLRTDTQYF. CDR3 DNA sequence: TGTGCCAGCAGTTCGAGCCGGTTACGCACAGATACGCAGTATTTT.

This clonotype has more than one count but fewer than ten. The V gene is TRBV12-3 or TRBV12-4, the J gene TRBJ1-2; 7 nucleotides agree with TRBD1. With V trimmed by 8 bases and J by 0 bases, 3 bases remained unmatched. The CDR3 has 13 residues. CDR3 loop: CASGGTANYGYTF. The CDR3 DNA reads as TGTGCCAGCGGGGGGACAGCTAACTATGGCTACACCTTC.

This clonotype occurred once. This chain uses TRBV28 with TRBJ2-7; TRBD1 agrees at 10 bases. CDR3 length equals 17 residues. Germline CDR1 and CDR2: MDHEN and SYDVKM. J gave up 5 bases and V 5 bases, and 15 bases lay outside the gene matches. The CDR3 is CASSPRGTGAAVNEQYF. The CDR3 DNA reads TGTGCCAGCAGTCCCCGAGGGACAGGGGCCGCCGTAAACGAGCAGTACTTC.

In this sample, this clonotype turned up a few times. The chain links TRBV20-1 to TRBJ2-3; D is ambiguous. In germline, CDR1 is DFQATT, CDR2 SNEGSKA (reference sequence). This CDR3 region has 12 residues. V gave up 2 bases and J gave up 3 bases, with 6 bases separating them. The CDR3 reads CSARQETDTQYF. CDR3 in DNA: TGCAGTGCTAGACAAGAAACAGATACGCAGTATTTT.

The chain combines TRBV6-2 or TRBV6-3 with TRBJ2-6; D gene uncertain. The V gene's germline CDR1 is MNHEY and CDR2 SVGEGT. V lost 10 bases and J lost 0, with 10 bases in between. The CDR3 loop spans 14 amino acids. CDR3 DNA: TGTGCCACCCGGAACCTCTCTGGGGCCAACGTCCTGACTTTC. It is translated as CATRNLSGANVLTF.

Points on this clonotype: A much larger clonotype is one base distant, so this may be a read error. CDR3 loop: CASSPTCDTGELFF. CDR3 bases: TGCGCCAGCAGCCCTACATGTGACACCGGGGAGCTGTTTTTT. The V gene is TRBV5-1, the J gene TRBJ2-2; unclear D gene. Germline V lookup: CDR1 SGHRS, CDR2 YFSETQ. CDR3 length equals 14 residues. V dropped 4 bases and J dropped 3 bases, with 10 bases sitting between them. The whole variable domain, remainder taken from reference TRBV5-1 and TRBJ2-2, is KAGVTQTPRYLIKTRGQQVTLSCSPISGHRSVSWYQQTPGQGLQFLFEYFSETQRNKGNFPGRFSGRQFSNSRSEMNVSTLELGDSALYLCASSPTCDTGELFFGEGSRLTVL.

This clonotype was observed a handful of times. This chain connects TRBV3-1 to TRBJ2-3; 8 nucleotides match TRBD2. J gave up 3 bases and V 4 bases, and 3 bases lay outside the gene matches. The CDR3 spans 14 residues. Germline V lookup: CDR1 LGHDT, CDR2 YNNKEL (reference sequence). CDR3 bases: TGTGCCAGCAGCCTGACTAGCGTTACAGATACGCAGTATTTT. This sequence encodes CASSLTSVTDTQYF.

The CDR3 region is CSARGASGRVETQYF. CDR3 sequence (DNA): TGCAGTGCTAGAGGGGCTAGCGGGAGGGTGGAGACCCAGTACTTC. V usage is TRBV20-1 and J usage is TRBJ2-5; 12 nucleotides align to TRBD2. The CDR3 has 15 amino acids. Losses at the gene ends were 1 base for V and 5 bases for J; bases not matched to a gene: 5. Germline-derived CDR1 and CDR2 are DFQATT and SNEGSKA (reference sequence).

This clonotype was detected a few times. The chain is built from TRBV7-2 and TRBJ2-7; the D is unclear. Per germline, CDR1 SGHTA and CDR2 FQGNSA. Trimming removed 5 bases from V and 7 bases from J, with 12 bases in between. There are 12 residues in the CDR3. CDR3 sequence reads: CASSPTAVEQYF. The CDR3 DNA reads TGTGCCAGCAGCCCTACCGCGGTTGAGCAGTACTTC. Combining the CDR3 with reference TRBV7-2 and TRBJ2-7 gives the whole variable domain GAGVSQSPSNKVTEKGKDVELRCDPISGHTALYWYRQSLGQGLEFLIYFQGNSAPDKSGLPSDRFSAERTGGSVSTLTIQRTQQEDSAVYLCASSPTAVEQYFGPGTRLTVT.

V and J are TRBV12-3 or TRBV12-4 and TRBJ2-2; the match to TRBD2 covers 8 bases. After removal of 6 bases from V and 2 bases from J, the junction contained 5 bases not matched to a gene. The CDR3 contains 15 residues. The CDR3 sequence is CASSTSGVNTGELFF. The CDR3 region has the DNA TGTGCCAGCAGCACTAGCGGAGTTAACACCGGGGAGCTGTTTTTT.

The sample holds a few counts of this clonotype. The chain recombines TRBV5-1 with TRBJ2-7, with 8 bases fitting TRBD1. The CDR3 length is 15 residues. Germline values: CDR1 SGHRS, CDR2 YFSETQ. Germline trimming cut 4 bases from V and 1 base from J; bases unmatched to any gene: 7. The CDR3: CASSPRQGTSYEQYF. In DNA, the CDR3 is TGCGCCAGCAGCCCCCGACAGGGGACTTCCTACGAGCAGTACTTC. The full variable domain, completed using reference TRBV5-1 and TRBJ2-7, is KAGVTQTPRYLIKTRGQQVTLSCSPISGHRSVSWYQQTPGQGLQFLFEYFSETQRNKGNFPGRFSGRQFSNSRSEMNVSTLELGDSALYLCASSPRQGTSYEQYFGPGTRLTVT.

This clonotype has more than one count but fewer than ten. This chain links TRBV6-5 with TRBJ2-7, with D tentatively TRBD1 or TRBD2 (5 bases each). V was pared by 6 bases and J by 4 bases, with 7 bases between. This CDR3 has 11 amino acids. Germline values: CDR1 MNHEY, CDR2 SVGAGI. The DNA of the CDR3 is TGTGCCAGCAGATGGGGGTACGAGCAGTACTTC. It is translated as CASRWGYEQYF.

Only a few counts were recorded for this clonotype. The chain recombines TRBV7-8 with TRBJ2-3; 7 nucleotides match TRBD2. V was clipped by 2 bases and J by 2 bases; unmatched bases: 10. Germline loops: CDR1 SGHVS, CDR2 FQNEAQ. This CDR3 region has 17 residues. The CDR3 coding sequence is TGTGCCAGCAGCTTAATACGTTGGGGAGGGCCCACAGATACGCAGTATTTT. The encoded protein is CASSLIRWGGPTDTQYF.

This clonotype appeared many times. V gene TRBV20-1 combines with J gene TRBJ1-5, with a possible D match to TRBD1 (5 bases). V was shortened by 5 bases and J by 4 bases, with 12 bases between the two germline ends. CDR1 is DFQATT and CDR2 is SNEGSKA in the germline V gene (reference sequence). There are 13 residues in the CDR3. The CDR3 DNA follows: TGCAGTGCTCCAGGGATATTTAATCAGCCCCAGCATTTT. As protein: CSAPGIFNQPQHF.

This clonotype was recorded a few times. The chain combines TRBV4-2 with TRBJ2-7; D remains unclear. The CDR3 loop spans 15 amino acids. The germline V gene encodes CDR1 LGHNA and CDR2 YNFKEQ. V was trimmed by 1 base and J by 0 bases, leaving 10 bases between them. In DNA form, the CDR3 reads TGTGCCAGCAGCCAAGGAACTAAGAGCTCCTACGAGCAGTACTTC. Translating gives CASSQGTKSSYEQYF.

This clonotype was counted a few times. V gene TRBV3-1 combines with J gene TRBJ2-7; the match to TRBD1 covers 8 bases. Germline V lookup: CDR1 LGHDT, CDR2 YNNKEL (reference sequence). J lost 2 bases, V lost 5 bases, and 8 bases had no gene match. The CDR3 is made up of 15 amino acids. The CDR3 sequence is CASSIAGTGAYEQYF. In DNA form, the CDR3 reads TGTGCCAGCAGCATAGCCGGGACAGGAGCCTACGAGCAGTACTTC.

The rearrangement uses TRBV27 and TRBJ2-5; the D gene is possibly TRBD1 (5 bases). This CDR3 is built from 14 residues. Germline V gene lookup returns CDR1 MNHEY and CDR2 SMNVEV (reference sequence). V lost 2 bases and J lost 5, with 12 bases in between. CDR3 coding DNA: TGTGCCAGCAGTTTAAGGACACCAGGGGAGACCCAGTACTTC. As protein: CASSLRTPGETQYF.

The chain carries TRBV12-3 or TRBV12-4 and TRBJ2-7, with TRBD1 identical over 8 bases. The CDR3 length is 15 residues. With 7 bases clipped from V and 3 bases from J, the junction kept 11 bases outside the gene matches. This CDR3 reads CASNPGGSLNYEQYF. The CDR3 coding sequence is TGTGCCAGCAACCCAGGGGGCAGTTTGAACTACGAGCAGTACTTC.